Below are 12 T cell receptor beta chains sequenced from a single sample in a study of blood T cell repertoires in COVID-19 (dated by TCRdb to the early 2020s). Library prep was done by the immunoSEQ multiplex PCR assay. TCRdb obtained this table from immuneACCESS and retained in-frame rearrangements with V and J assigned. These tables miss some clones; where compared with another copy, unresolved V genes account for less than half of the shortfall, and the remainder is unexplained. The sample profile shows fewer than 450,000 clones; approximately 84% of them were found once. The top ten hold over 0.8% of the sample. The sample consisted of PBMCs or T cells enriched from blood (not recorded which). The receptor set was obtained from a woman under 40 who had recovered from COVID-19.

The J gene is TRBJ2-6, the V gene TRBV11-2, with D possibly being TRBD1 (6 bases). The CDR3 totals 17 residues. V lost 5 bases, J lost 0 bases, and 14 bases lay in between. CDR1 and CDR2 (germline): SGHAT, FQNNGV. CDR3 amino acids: CASSPGTSSSGANVLTF. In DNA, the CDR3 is TGTGCCAGCAGCCCGGGGACATCGAGCTCTGGGGCCAACGTCCTGACTTTC.

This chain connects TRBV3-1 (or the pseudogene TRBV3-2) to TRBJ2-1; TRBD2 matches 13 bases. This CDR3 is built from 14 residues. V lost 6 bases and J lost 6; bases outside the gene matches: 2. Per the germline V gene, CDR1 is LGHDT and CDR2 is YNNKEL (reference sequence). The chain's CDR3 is CASRTSGGANEQFF. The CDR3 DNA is TGTGCCAGCAGAACTAGCGGGGGGGCCAATGAGCAGTTCTTC.

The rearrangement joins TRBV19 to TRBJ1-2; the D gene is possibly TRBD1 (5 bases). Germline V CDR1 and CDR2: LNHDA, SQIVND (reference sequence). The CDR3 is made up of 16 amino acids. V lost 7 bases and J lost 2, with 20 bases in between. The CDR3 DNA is TGTGCCAGTACCAGGGCCCCCACGGCACTCAACTATGGCTACACCTTC. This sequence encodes CASTRAPTALNYGYTF.

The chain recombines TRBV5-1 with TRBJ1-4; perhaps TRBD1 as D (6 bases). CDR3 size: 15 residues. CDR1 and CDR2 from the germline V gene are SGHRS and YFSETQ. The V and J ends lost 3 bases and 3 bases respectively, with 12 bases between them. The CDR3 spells CASSSDGQSNEKLFF. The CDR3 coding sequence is TGCGCCAGCAGCTCCGACGGACAGTCTAATGAAAAACTGTTTTTT.

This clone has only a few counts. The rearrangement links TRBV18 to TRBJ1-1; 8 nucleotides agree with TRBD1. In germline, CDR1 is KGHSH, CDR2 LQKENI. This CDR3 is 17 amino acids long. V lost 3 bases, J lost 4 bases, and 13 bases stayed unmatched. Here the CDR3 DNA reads TGTGCCAGCTCACCCCAAATACTACAGGGGGAAGGCACTGAAGCTTTCTTT. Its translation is CASSPQILQGEGTEAFF. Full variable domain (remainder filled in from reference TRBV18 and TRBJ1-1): NAGVMQNPRHLVRRRGQEARLRCSPMKGHSHVYWYRQLPEEGLKFMVYLQKENIIDESGMPKERFSAEFPKEGPSILRIQQVVRGDSAAYFCASSPQILQGEGTEAFFGQGTRLTVV.

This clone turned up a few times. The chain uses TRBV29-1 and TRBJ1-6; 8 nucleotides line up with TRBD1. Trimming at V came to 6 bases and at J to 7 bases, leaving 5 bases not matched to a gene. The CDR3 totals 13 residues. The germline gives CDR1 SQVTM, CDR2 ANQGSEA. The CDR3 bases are TGCAGCGTCGGACAGGGAGGAAATTCACCCCTCCACTTT. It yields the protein CSVGQGGNSPLHF.

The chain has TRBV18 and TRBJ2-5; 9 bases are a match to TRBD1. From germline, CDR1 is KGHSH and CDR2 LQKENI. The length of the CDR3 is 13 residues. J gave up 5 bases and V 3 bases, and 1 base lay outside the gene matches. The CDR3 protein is CASSPTGGETQYF. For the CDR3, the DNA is TGTGCCAGCTCACCGACAGGGGGGGAGACCCAGTACTTC.

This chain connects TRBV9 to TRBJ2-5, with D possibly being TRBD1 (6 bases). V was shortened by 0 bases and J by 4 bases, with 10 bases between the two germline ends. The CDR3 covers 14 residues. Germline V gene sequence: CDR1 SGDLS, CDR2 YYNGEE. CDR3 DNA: TGTGCCAGCAGCGTAGACGGCAGGGGAGAGACCCAGTACTTC. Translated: CASSVDGRGETQYF.

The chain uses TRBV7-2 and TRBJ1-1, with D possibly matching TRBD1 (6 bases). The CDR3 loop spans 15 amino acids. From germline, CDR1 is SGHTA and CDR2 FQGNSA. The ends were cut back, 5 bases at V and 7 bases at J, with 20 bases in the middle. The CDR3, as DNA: TGTGCCAGCAGCCCGGGATCACAGGGCTTCCGTGAAGCTTTCTTT. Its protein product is CASSPGSQGFREAFF.

CDR3 nucleotide sequence: TGTGCCAGCAGCTGGGACTCCACGGGCTATGGCTACACCTTC. Amino acid sequence: CASSWDSTGYGYTF. The chain is built from TRBV5-6 and TRBJ1-2; maybe TRBD1 (5 bases). The germline V gene encodes CDR1 SGHDT and CDR2 YYEEEE. This CDR3 is 14 amino acids long. V shed 3 bases and J shed 4 bases, with 13 bases lying between them.

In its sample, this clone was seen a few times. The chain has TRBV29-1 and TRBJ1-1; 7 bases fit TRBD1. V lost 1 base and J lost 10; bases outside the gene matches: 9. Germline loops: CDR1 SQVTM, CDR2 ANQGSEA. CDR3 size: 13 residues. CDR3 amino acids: CSVEGRGRGTAFF. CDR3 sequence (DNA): TGCAGCGTTGAAGGGAGGGGGCGTGGGACAGCTTTCTTT.

In DNA, the CDR3 is TGCGCCAGCAGCCGATCCAGGGGGAACACTGAAGCTTTCTTT. This sequence encodes CASSRSRGNTEAFF. The V and J genes are TRBV5-1 and TRBJ1-1; perhaps TRBD1 as D (6 bases). The CDR3 sequence is 14 residues long. V lost 4 bases, J lost 1 base, and 11 bases lay in between. In germline, CDR1 is SGHRS, CDR2 YFSETQ.